The 26 T cell receptor beta chains below all came from one sample that was sequenced in a study of cytomegalovirus exposure and HLA in healthy donors. The PCR contained 60 Vbeta and 13 Jbeta primers. Repertoires were generated with immunoSEQ multiplex PCR, while TCRdb's copy carries only in-frame clones and drops some. The repertoire holds about 130,000 clones, with approximately 8.7% as singletons. What was sequenced was PBMCs. The receptors stem from a man aged 35-49 years in good health and CMV-seronegative.

This clone was seen more than once but under ten times. This chain uses TRBV30 with TRBJ1-4; perhaps TRBD1 as D (6 bases). CDR3 length: 14 amino acids. Germline CDR1 reads GTSNPN; CDR2 reads SVGIG (reference sequence). Deletions cut 4 bases from V and 3 bases from J, with 12 bases between. The chain's CDR3 is CAWTKGEPNEKLFF. The CDR3 DNA sequence: TGTGCCTGGACAAAGGGGGAACCTAATGAAAAACTGTTTTTT.

This clone was found a few times. The CDR3 loop is CASSTRGNEQFF. CDR3 sequence (DNA): TGTGCCAGCAGTACTAGAGGCAATGAGCAGTTCTTC. The rearrangement joins TRBV6-5 to TRBJ2-1; perhaps TRBD2 as D (5 bases). Trimming took off 5 bases at V and 6 bases at J, with 8 bases between the two ends. Germline V gene data show CDR1 as MNHEY and CDR2 as SVGAGI. This CDR3 has 12 residues.

The V and J genes are TRBV5-6 and TRBJ2-1, with TRBD2 identical over 9 bases. Germline values: CDR1 SGHDT, CDR2 YYEEEE. Germline trimming cut 5 bases from V and 11 bases from J; bases unmatched to any gene: 8. The CDR3 sequence is 13 residues long. In DNA form, the CDR3 reads TGTGCCAGCAGATACAATCTAGCGGGGCAGCAGTTCTTC. Protein: CASRYNLAGQQFF.

This clone was recorded a few times. V gene TRBV28 combines with J gene TRBJ1-1; 11 nucleotides align to TRBD1. The CDR3 spans 15 residues. Germline V lookup: CDR1 MDHEN, CDR2 SYDVKM. J was trimmed by 5 bases and V by 5 bases; bases with no gene match: 7. The CDR3 sequence is CASSPRTGGWTEAFF. For the CDR3, the DNA is TGTGCCAGCAGTCCGAGGACAGGGGGCTGGACTGAAGCTTTCTTT.

J is TRBJ1-2 and V is TRBV27; tentative D call: TRBD1 (5 bases). Trimming took off 4 bases at V and 8 bases at J, with 14 bases between the two ends. The CDR3 is 13 amino acids. CDR1 MNHEY and CDR2 SMNVEV come from the germline V gene (reference sequence). The DNA for the CDR3 is TGTGCCAGCAGTTCCACGGGACTTGGGGGCTACACCTTC. Residues: CASSSTGLGGYTF.

The chain joins TRBV11-3 to TRBJ2-1, with 7 bases lining up with TRBD2. Germline V gene sequence: CDR1 SGHNT, CDR2 YENEEA. V lost 6 bases and J lost 4; bases outside the gene matches: 12. The CDR3 consists of 16 residues. DNA for the CDR3: TGTGCCAGCAGTCGAAGGGGAGGGGCTGGGTACAATGAGCAGTTCTTC. Amino acid sequence: CASSRRGGAGYNEQFF.

The chain recombines TRBV14 with TRBJ2-4; D ambiguous. This CDR3 comprises 14 residues. V lost 0 bases, J lost 6 bases, and 9 bases lay in between. The germline V gene encodes CDR1 SGHDN and CDR2 FVKESK. CDR3 nucleotides: TGTGCCAGCAGCCAAGATCGTTCTACAAACATTCAGTACTTC. Its translation: CASSQDRSTNIQYF.

The chain recombines TRBV7-2 with TRBJ2-2; 15 nucleotides agree with TRBD2. After removal of 5 bases from V and 4 bases from J, the junction contained 5 bases not matched to a gene. This CDR3 has 17 amino acids. CDR1 and CDR2 (germline): SGHTA, FQGNSA. This CDR3 reads CASSPRTSGGATGELFF. CDR3 coding DNA: TGTGCCAGCAGCCCTAGGACTAGCGGGGGGGCCACCGGGGAGCTGTTTTTT.

The chain couples TRBV18 to TRBJ2-7, with D perhaps matching TRBD2 (5 bases). This CDR3 has 12 residues. V gave up 3 bases and J gave up 6 bases, with 9 bases separating them. Germline V gene sequence: CDR1 KGHSH, CDR2 LQKENI. CDR3 amino acids: CASSPWGVEQYF. CDR3 coding DNA: TGTGCCAGCTCACCTTGGGGAGTCGAGCAGTACTTC.

This clone has a handful of counts. The chain combines TRBV30 with TRBJ2-3, with TRBD2 matching over 7 bases. The V gene's germline CDR1 is GTSNPN and CDR2 SVGIG (reference sequence). V gave up 1 base and J gave up 1 base; unmatched junction bases: 8. The CDR3 has 16 amino acids. The CDR3 protein is CAWSGGVRGGTDTQYF. The CDR3 region has the DNA TGTGCCTGGAGTGGGGGTGTCCGGGGGGGCACAGATACGCAGTATTTT.

The V call is TRBV7-3, the J call TRBJ2-2; 8 nucleotides line up with TRBD2. The germline V gene encodes CDR1 SGHTA and CDR2 FQGTGA. The CDR3 contains 14 residues. Unmatched junction bases numbered 6, after V lost 5 bases and J lost 7 bases. CDR3 loop: CASSRGLGGGELFF. CDR3 bases: TGTGCCAGCAGCCGGGGACTAGGGGGCGGGGAGCTGTTTTTT.

This clone occurred many times. The V call is TRBV5-1, the J call TRBJ1-4; D remains ambiguous. The CDR3 loop spans 14 amino acids. CDR1 and CDR2 from the germline V gene are SGHRS and YFSETQ. V dropped 2 bases and J dropped 8 bases, with 13 bases sitting between them. CDR3 nucleotides: TGCGCCAGCAGCTTTGCACAGAATCGCGAAAAACTGTTTTTT. Translated: CASSFAQNREKLFF.

This clone was seen only a few times. V is TRBV28 and J is TRBJ2-7, with 7 positions matching TRBD1. Germline assignment: CDR1 MDHEN and CDR2 SYDVKM. The CDR3 totals 15 residues. V lost 2 bases and J lost 2; bases outside the gene matches: 6. The CDR3 region is CASSLRGQTPYEQYF. Written as DNA, the CDR3 is TGTGCCAGCAGTTTAAGGGGACAGACCCCCTACGAGCAGTACTTC.

The rearrangement uses TRBV27 and TRBJ1-6; no firm D call. With 8 bases removed from V and 0 bases from J, the gap between germline ends came to 11 bases. The CDR3 is 15 amino acids. CDR1 is MNHEY, CDR2 SMNVEV, per germline (reference sequence). The CDR3 DNA follows: TGTGCCAGCGGCGGTCCAAGCTCCTATAATTCACCCCTCCACTTT. Translating gives CASGGPSSYNSPLHF.

The chain recombines TRBV4-2 with TRBJ2-5; 7 bases are shared with TRBD2. CDR1 and CDR2 (germline): LGHNA, YNFKEQ. J gave up 5 bases and V 1 base, and 13 bases lay outside the gene matches. This CDR3 region has 17 residues. CDR3 DNA sequence: TGTGCCAGCAGCCAAGTGGCTGGGGCGGGGGTAGGGGAGACCCAGTACTTC. This sequence encodes CASSQVAGAGVGETQYF.

The rearrangement joins TRBV30 to TRBJ1-4, with D possibly being TRBD1 (6 bases). Per the germline V gene, CDR1 is GTSNPN and CDR2 is SVGIG (reference sequence). The CDR3 extends over 13 amino acids. V was shortened by 5 bases and J by 8 bases, with 15 bases between the two germline ends. The CDR3 sequence is CAWAKGGGEKLFF. The CDR3 nucleotides are TGTGCCTGGGCCAAAGGGGGGGGCGAAAAACTGTTTTTT.

The chain employs TRBV25-1 and TRBJ2-7, with 14 bases matching TRBD2. Germline assignment: CDR1 MGHDK and CDR2 SYGVNS. The CDR3 is made up of 16 amino acids. J was trimmed by 0 bases and V by 2 bases; bases with no gene match: 0. CDR3 sequence (DNA): TGTGCCAGCAGTGAAGGGACTAGCGGGGGCTCCTACGAGCAGTACTTC. This encodes CASSEGTSGGSYEQYF.

This chain uses TRBV5-4 with TRBJ1-2; 9 nucleotides align to TRBD1. This CDR3 has 13 residues. Germline values: CDR1 SGHNT, CDR2 YYREEE (reference sequence). V lost 4 bases and J lost 8; bases outside the gene matches: 6. CDR3 residues: CASSLQGAGGYTF. CDR3 coding DNA: TGTGCCAGCAGCCTACAGGGGGCAGGAGGCTACACCTTC.

This clone has only a few counts. The chain links TRBV4-3 to TRBJ2-3; 10 bases are shared with TRBD1. The trim removed 4 bases at V and 4 bases at J, leaving 8 bases unmatched. CDR3 length equals 16 residues. CDR1 is LGHNA and CDR2 is YSLEER in the germline V gene. The chain's CDR3 is CASSLISGTGADTQYF. CDR3 bases: TGCGCCAGCAGCCTCATCTCCGGGACAGGGGCAGATACGCAGTATTTT.

The chain is built from TRBV5-6 and TRBJ1-5; 7 bases map to TRBD1. The V gene's germline CDR1 is SGHDT and CDR2 YYEEEE. Trimming took 4 bases from V and 4 from J; bases not matched to a gene: 5. CDR3 length: 14 residues. This chain's CDR3 is CASSRGQENQPQHF. Here the CDR3 DNA reads TGTGCCAGCAGCCGAGGACAGGAGAATCAGCCCCAGCATTTT.

This clone was seen a few times. The V gene is TRBV11-1, the J gene TRBJ1-4, with D unclear. V lost 2 bases and J lost 5, with 9 bases in between. CDR1 is SGHAT, CDR2 FQDESV, per germline (reference sequence). The CDR3 is 14 residues long. This CDR3 reads CASSLSRGNEKLFF. The CDR3 DNA is TGTGCCAGCAGCTTATCCAGAGGGAATGAAAAACTGTTTTTT.

V usage is TRBV4-3 and J usage is TRBJ1-5; D might be TRBD1 (5 bases). CDR3 length equals 14 residues. In germline, CDR1 is LGHNA, CDR2 YSLEER. Trimming shortened V by 7 bases and J by 0 bases, and 10 bases separated the two germline ends. The CDR3 DNA reads TGCGCCAGCACCTCGGACATTAGCAATCAGCCCCAGCATTTT. Amino acid sequence: CASTSDISNQPQHF.

This clone has just a few counts. This sample includes further DNA sequences coding for the same CDR3. V usage is TRBV5-1 and J usage is TRBJ1-1; D is undetermined. The CDR3 length is 13 residues. Trimming stripped 0 bases from V and 1 base from J, with 4 bases between. Germline loops: CDR1 SGHRS, CDR2 YFSETQ. As DNA, the CDR3 is TGCGCCAGCAGCTTGGCGGGGAACACTGAAGCTTTCTTT. As protein: CASSLAGNTEAFF.

There are a few counts of this clone. The chain has TRBV7-8 and TRBJ2-2; 9 nucleotides align to TRBD2. This CDR3 comprises 16 residues. V dropped 3 bases and J dropped 7; count of bases not matched to a gene: 9. From germline, CDR1 is SGHVS and CDR2 FQNEAQ. CDR3 sequence reads: CASSLSLAGYGGELFF. CDR3 coding DNA: TGTGCCAGCAGCTTGAGCCTAGCGGGGTATGGCGGGGAGCTGTTTTTT. The full variable domain, completed using reference TRBV7-8 and TRBJ2-2, is GAGVSQSPRYKVAKRGQDVALRCDPISGHVSLFWYQQALGQGPEFLTYFQNEAQLDKSGLPSDRFFAERPEGSVSTLKIQRTQQEDSAVYLCASSLSLAGYGGELFFGEGSRLTVL.

J is TRBJ1-5 and V is TRBV5-8; the D is unclear. The ends were cut back, 5 bases at V and 2 bases at J, with 20 bases in the middle. There are 17 residues in the CDR3. CDR1 and CDR2 (germline): SGHTS, YDEGEE. The CDR3 loop is CASRASRSVWGNQPQHF. The CDR3 coding sequence is TGTGCCAGCAGGGCCTCCCGGAGCGTGTGGGGCAATCAGCCCCAGCATTTT.

This sequence joins TRBV6-5 and TRBJ1-2; D unresolved. Looked up from germline, CDR1 is MNHEY and CDR2 is SVGAGI. This CDR3 comprises 15 residues. Between the trimmed V and J ends, which lost 0 bases and 2 bases, there was a span of 10 bases. The CDR3 DNA reads as TGTGCCAGCAGTTACTCGCGTTCAAAGAACTATGGCTACACCTTC. This encodes CASSYSRSKNYGYTF.